A selection of T cell receptor beta chains follows, all from one sample in a study of blood T cell repertoires in COVID-19. Profiling relied on immunoSEQ multiplex PCR, and the TCRdb table lists in-frame clones only, not all of them. The sample holds 350,000 to 400,000 clones; roughly 90% are singletons and the top ten take about 7%. The sequencing sample was made of peripheral blood. The receptors were gathered from an older woman with COVID-19, enrolled during active disease. CDR3s include the opening cysteine and the closing phenylalanine or tryptophan. Fields, in order: V gene, J gene, CDR3 protein.

TRBV6-5	TRBJ2-7	CASSYGGQADYEQYF
TRBV11-2	TRBJ1-3	CASSIGTGGNTIYF
TRBV2	TRBJ1-5	CASSLSGQSNQPQHF
TRBV6-1	TRBJ2-1	CASSARRWGGYNEQFF
TRBV28	TRBJ2-7	CASSRGQSYEQYF
TRBV18	TRBJ1-1	CASSAGQGQEAFF
TRBV21-1	TRBJ2-7	CASSKGQRVRGEQYF
TRBV6-5	TRBJ2-1	CASSRLGNEQFF
TRBV29-1	TRBJ2-2	CSAPGLTNTGELFF
TRBV4-3	TRBJ1-2	CASSQAAADHGYTF
TRBV30	TRBJ1-2	CAWTGQIGNYGYTF
TRBV5-1	TRBJ2-2	CASSLTGFETGELFF
TRBV6-5	TRBJ2-1	CASSLQEVSYNEQFF
TRBV7-3	TRBJ1-2	CASSPSGTVYGYTF
TRBV11-2	TRBJ1-2	CASSSHRKDRGTGYTF
TRBV6-2/TRBV6-3	TRBJ1-4	CASSYPGSRDDEKLFF
TRBV2	TRBJ1-5	CASSEDRTGVQPQHF
TRBV7-9	TRBJ1-6	CASSLEGAGLTLHF
TRBV7-2	TRBJ2-7	CASSLSSATTYEQYF
TRBV11-3	TRBJ2-7	CASSWDRGGYEQYF
TRBV5-1	TRBJ1-2	CASSPARGQGDTSYGYTF
TRBV10-3	TRBJ2-7	CAAATALAYEQYF
TRBV30	TRBJ1-3	CAWSTVSGNTIYF
TRBV19	TRBJ1-2	CASSRDSFGNYGYTF
TRBV9	TRBJ1-2	CASSVDPGNYGYTF
TRBV30	TRBJ2-1	CAWGPLAGEFF
TRBV7-9	TRBJ2-3	CASSVAGTDTQYF
TRBV9	TRBJ2-5	CASSGPHGGKVETQYF
TRBV9	TRBJ1-3	CASSSQGISGNTIYF